This T cell receptor beta chain was profiled in a study of regulatory T cells in long-lasting Graves disease. General study findings and limits: Persistent Graves' patients showed less TCR diversity than newly diagnosed ones. Persistent disease preferred TRBV28, TRBJ1-2 and TRBJ2-5; new disease, TRBV20-1 and TRBJ2-1.

Through Arm-PCR of CDR3 regions and iRepertoire HTBI primers, TCR beta libraries were built. TCRdb re-called the multiplex PCR reads through MiXCR, storing one row per CDR3 protein. The table has 400,000 to 600,000 distinct CDR3 sequences, about a fifth seen once. Time point here: persistent/refractory GD, antithyroid drugs over 5 years with positive TRAb. Making the TCR library involved RNA that had been extracted from PBMCs. The patients were drawn from one endocrinology department in Xi'an, China. Points on this clonotype: The antigen remains undetermined.

The CDR3 totals 15 residues. Germline assignment: CDR1 MDHEN and CDR2 SYDVKM. J gave up 10 bases and V 7 bases, and 12 bases lay outside the gene matches. The clonotype comes from a female donor with Graves disease. The sequencing used peripheral blood mononuclear cells (PBMCs), collected when the disease was refractory, from a patient treated with antithyroid drugs. The rearrangement joins TRBV28 to TRBJ1-6; 8 bases map to TRBD1. The CDR3 is CASKPPGTGGSPLHF. The CDR3, as DNA: TGTGCCAGCAAACCCCCCGGGACAGGTGGCTCACCCCTCCACTTT.